This is a list of T cell receptor beta chains from one sample in a study of blood T cell repertoires in COVID-19. Using immunoSEQ multiplex PCR, the repertoire was profiled, and TCRdb retains in-frame clones only, with some absent. The sample consists of about 260,000 clones, over 75% of them appearing once. Sequencing was performed on peripheral blood. These receptor sequences come from a woman in her 70s with COVID-19, enrolled during active disease. Each CDR3 is given with its conserved first and last residue. A D gene is named only where the DNA matches it firmly. The size of a clone is reported for some rows only, either as once, few or many, or as a class for expanded clones.

v_call,j_call,clone_size,d_call,cdr3_nt,cdr3_aa
TRBV6-2/TRBV6-3,TRBJ2-7,NA,TRBD1,TGTGCCAGCAGCACAGGGGGGCATTCCTACGAGCAGTACTTC,CASSTGGHSYEQYF
TRBV7-9,TRBJ2-1,NA,TRBD2,TGTGCCAGCAGCCAGGGACTAGCGGAGTACAATGAGCAGTTCTTC,CASSQGLAEYNEQFF
TRBV13,TRBJ1-2,NA,NA,TGTGCCAGCAGCTCAGAGGGGGACTATGGCTACACCTTC,CASSSEGDYGYTF
TRBV3-1/TRBV3-2,TRBJ1-2,NA,NA,TGTGCCAGCAGCGAGCGAGGGGGCTACACCTTC,CASSERGGYTF
TRBV15,TRBJ2-5,NA,TRBD2,TGTGCCACCAGCAGAGATGCGGGAGAGGGAGAGACCCAGTACTTC,CATSRDAGEGETQYF
TRBV12-3/TRBV12-4,TRBJ2-7,NA,TRBD1,TGTGCCAGCACCCGACAGGGCATCGAGCAGTACTTC,CASTRQGIEQYF
TRBV28,TRBJ2-2,NA,TRBD1,TGTGCCAGCAGTTTCAGGGGGCGATACACCGGGGAGCTGTTTTTT,CASSFRGRYTGELFF
TRBV3-1/TRBV3-2,TRBJ2-7,once,NA,TGTGCCAGCAGCGATGAGGCGCGGGCCCCCCGGGAGCAGTACTTC,CASSDEARAPREQYF
TRBV27,TRBJ1-4,NA,NA,TGTGCCAGCAGTCCGGGATCTGGGATCCGCGAAAAACTGTTTTTT,CASSPGSGIREKLFF
TRBV20-1,TRBJ1-3,NA,NA,TGCAGTGCTAGTCCAGAAAACTCTGGAAACACCATATATTTT,CSASPENSGNTIYF
TRBV10-3,TRBJ2-5,NA,TRBD2,TGTGCCATCAGGGGGACTAGCGGGAGTCCCCCACGAGAGACCCAGTACTTC,CAIRGTSGSPPRETQYF
TRBV7-9,TRBJ2-7,NA,TRBD2,TGTGCCAGTACAAAAGGGACTAGCGGGGGCTACGAGCAGTACTTC,CASTKGTSGGYEQYF
TRBV9,TRBJ2-5,NA,NA,TGTGCCAGCAGCGTAGCGGCCTGGGCTCGTCGAGAGACCCAGTACTTC,CASSVAAWARRETQYF
TRBV12-5,TRBJ2-5,once,TRBD1,TGTGCTAGTGGGCTTGACAGGGGTTTCCAAGAGACCCAGTACTTC,CASGLDRGFQETQYF
TRBV5-8,TRBJ1-5,NA,NA,TGTGCCAGCAGCTTGGCCGAGGCAGGGTGGATCCAGCCCCAGCATTTT,CASSLAEAGWIQPQHF
TRBV7-9,TRBJ1-2,NA,TRBD1,TGTGCCAGCAGCCCCCGTGACAGGGGTAGGTATGGCTACACCTTC,CASSPRDRGRYGYTF
TRBV24-1,TRBJ2-2,NA,TRBD2,TGTGCCACCAGTGATCCGACTAGCTCCATCGGGGAGCTGTTTTTT,CATSDPTSSIGELFF